Listed below are T cell receptor beta chains from one sample, sequenced in a study of blood T cells in healthy people across ages. One entry per CDR3 protein, called by TCRdb with MiXCR from the 5' RACE reads. The top ten clones hold under 4.5% of a sample with about 800,000 distinct CDR3 sequences, 20% to 25% of them seen once. This same sample was also part of a study on T cells of mothers and their children.

Sequences were obtained from blood. These receptors all come from a boy younger than 18 in good health. CDR3s include the opening cysteine and the closing phenylalanine or tryptophan. The order of the fields is D gene, V gene, clone size, J gene, CDR3 DNA, CDR3 protein. The D gene is left open where the match is weak. Size is omitted from some rows. Given values are once, few, many or a class for expanded clones.

-	TRBV24-1	few	TRBJ2-1	TGTGCCACCAGTGACCGAGGGACGGGCTCCTACAATGAGCAGTTCTTC	CATSDRGTGSYNEQFF
-	TRBV20-1	few	TRBJ2-1	TGCAGTGCTAGAGATATAAGACACGGTGCCAATGAGCAGTTCTTC	CSARDIRHGANEQFF
TRBD2	TRBV3-1	few	TRBJ2-7	TGTGCCAGCAGCCAAAGGGGGACTAGGGCCTACGAGCAGTACTTC	CASSQRGTRAYEQYF
-	TRBV20-1	-	TRBJ1-5	TGCAGTGCCACACCCGGTCGGTTGGGTAATCAGCCCCAGCATTTT	CSATPGRLGNQPQHF
-	TRBV7-2	few	TRBJ2-1	TGTGCCAGCAGCTTAGCCTCGTCCCAATACAATGAGCAGTTCTTC	CASSLASSQYNEQFF
-	TRBV4-1	-	TRBJ1-5	TGCGCCAGCAGCCAAGATAGGGGCGGGGGCAATCAGCCCCAGCATTTT	CASSQDRGGGNQPQHF
-	TRBV5-1	few	TRBJ2-5	TGCGCCAGCAGCAACCTCCAAGAGACCCAGTACTTC	CASSNLQETQYF
TRBD2	TRBV12-3/TRBV12-4	-	TRBJ2-5	TGTGCCAGCAGTTTCAGCTCTAGCGGGAACCAAGAGACCCAGTACTTC	CASSFSSSGNQETQYF
-	TRBV20-1	few	TRBJ2-7	TGCAGTGCTAGAGGGGGGGCGGGTAAATACTACGAGCAGTACTTC	CSARGGAGKYYEQYF
-	TRBV29-1	few	TRBJ2-1	TGCAGCGTTGCTCCGGGGAGCTCCTACAATGAGCAGTTCTTC	CSVAPGSSYNEQFF
-	TRBV20-1	-	TRBJ2-5	TGCAGTGCTAGAAGAGACCCAGGAGTTCCCCAGTACTTC	CSARRDPGVPQYF
-	TRBV27	-	TRBJ2-7	TGTGCCAGCAGTTTAAGCAACTTCCGGAGAACGGCCTCCTACGAGCAGTACTTC	CASSLSNFRRTASYEQYF
TRBD2	TRBV12-3/TRBV12-4	-	TRBJ2-5	TGTGCCAGCAGTTTTTACTCCTTTCGGGATAGCGGGGGTGTTGGAGAGACCCAGTACTTC	CASSFYSFRDSGGVGETQYF
-	TRBV3-1	-	TRBJ2-1	TGTGCCAGCAGCCAAGATGGGGCCCTATGGACCTACAATGAGCAGTTCTTC	CASSQDGALWTYNEQFF
TRBD1	TRBV7-9	-	TRBJ2-2	TGTGCCAGCAGCTTCCGGACAGGGACCGGGGAGCTGTTTTTT	CASSFRTGTGELFF
-	TRBV6-5	few	TRBJ1-1	TGTGCCAGCAGTTTCACAAGAATGAACACTGAAGCTTTCTTT	CASSFTRMNTEAFF
TRBD1	TRBV15	-	TRBJ2-2	TGTGCCACCAGCAGAGCACCGACAGGGGCGAACACCGGGGAGCTGTTTTTT	CATSRAPTGANTGELFF
-	TRBV5-1	-	TRBJ2-1	TGCGCCAGCAGCTTTGTAGCCGGAAATCGATACAATGAGCAGTTCTTC	CASSFVAGNRYNEQFF
-	TRBV7-9	-	TRBJ1-4	TGTGCCAGCAGCTTAGGAGCAGAGAATGAAAAACTGTTTTTT	CASSLGAENEKLFF
-	TRBV9	-	TRBJ2-1	TGTGCCAGCAGCGAGGCCGGAGCGAGCTCCTACAATGAGCAGTTCTTC	CASSEAGASSYNEQFF
TRBD1	TRBV2	few	TRBJ1-1	TGTGCCAGCGGGGGACAGGGGGACACTGAAGCTTTCTTT	CASGGQGDTEAFF
-	TRBV12-3/TRBV12-4	-	TRBJ2-1	TGTGCCAGCAGTGCCTCTGGACAGTCCAATGAGCAGTTCTTC	CASSASGQSNEQFF
-	TRBV4-2	-	TRBJ1-2	TGTGCCAGCAGCCAAGTATCCGGGGAGGGCGCGAGTGGCTACACCTTC	CASSQVSGEGASGYTF
TRBD1	TRBV3-1	-	TRBJ2-1	TGTGCCAGCAGAACTGTTCCCAGGGGGCTGGGTGAGCAGTTCTTC	CASRTVPRGLGEQFF
-	TRBV28	-	TRBJ1-3	TGTGCCAGCAGCTTAAGGGCAGCTTTACTAAGCTCTGGAAACACCATATATTTT	CASSLRAALLSSGNTIYF
-	TRBV12-3/TRBV12-4	few	TRBJ1-4	TGTGCCAGGGGACGGCATAATGAAAAACTGTTTTTT	CARGRHNEKLFF
-	TRBV11-3	-	TRBJ1-1	TGTGCCAGCAGCTTATCAGGGGACACTGAAGCTTTCTTT	CASSLSGDTEAFF
TRBD2	TRBV7-9	few	TRBJ2-7	TGTGCCAGCAGCCCCGGGGGGTTGGCGGGCGAGCAGTACTTC	CASSPGGLAGEQYF
TRBD1	TRBV9	few	TRBJ1-6	TGTGCCAGCAGCGCCTCCGGGACAGGGGCTTCACCCCTCCACTTT	CASSASGTGASPLHF
TRBD1	TRBV18	few	TRBJ2-7	TGTGCCGGCTCACCGGCCCGGGACAGGGGAATCTTCGAGCAGTACTTC	CAGSPARDRGIFEQYF
-	TRBV6-4	-	TRBJ1-2	TGTGCCAGCAGCCGGGATAAGGGCGTCCTCTATGGCTACACCTTC	CASSRDKGVLYGYTF
-	TRBV14	-	TRBJ2-7	TGTGCCAGCAGCCAAGAGGGCGGGACTTTACAAGACTACGAGCAGTACTTC	CASSQEGGTLQDYEQYF
-	TRBV28	-	TRBJ1-5	TGTGCCGGCAGTCTTAGGACGGTTAGCAATCAGCCCCAGCATTTT	CAGSLRTVSNQPQHF
-	TRBV6-2/TRBV6-3	-	TRBJ2-3	TGTGCCAGCAGCTCCCCCTGGGGCGATACGCAGTATTTT	CASSSPWGDTQYF
-	TRBV9	few	TRBJ2-2	TGTGCCAGCCATAGCGGAGAGAACACCGGGGAGCTGTTTTTT	CASHSGENTGELFF
TRBD1	TRBV27	-	TRBJ2-7	TGTGCCAGCAAAGTAAGGGGGCCATTTTCCGAGCAGTACTTC	CASKVRGPFSEQYF
-	TRBV27	-	TRBJ2-3	TGTGCCAGCAGTTTCTTTTACAGCTCTAGCACAGATACGCAGTATTTT	CASSFFYSSSTDTQYF
-	TRBV7-2	many	TRBJ2-3	TGTGCCAGCAGCTTGGCTCCGGGGCTCAGAACAGATACGCAGTATTTT	CASSLAPGLRTDTQYF
-	TRBV7-2	many	TRBJ2-5	TGTGCCAGCAGCCCAGGGGGCGCGGGGGGGGAGACCCAGTACTTC	CASSPGGAGGETQYF
-	TRBV19	few	TRBJ2-7	TGTGCCAGTAGTAACGGCCCCTTGGGGGGCCCCTACGAGCAGTACTTC	CASSNGPLGGPYEQYF
-	TRBV29-1	few	TRBJ1-1	TGCAGCGTTGACCGGCAGGCCGACACTGAAGCTTTCTTT	CSVDRQADTEAFF
-	TRBV6-5	few	TRBJ1-5	TGTGCCAGCAGTCCCCATACGGGGCCCCAGCATTTT	CASSPHTGPQHF
TRBD1	TRBV6-6	-	TRBJ2-7	TGTGCCAGCAGTTACTCGGGACAGTACGAGCAGTACTTC	CASSYSGQYEQYF
TRBD1	TRBV4-3	-	TRBJ1-2	TGCGCCAGCAGCCACCGGACAGGGGTGAACTATGGCTACACCTTC	CASSHRTGVNYGYTF
-	TRBV20-1	few	TRBJ1-5	TGCAGTGCTAGTGGCAGGGAGGGCAGTCAGCCCCAGCATTTT	CSASGREGSQPQHF
-	TRBV29-1	-	TRBJ2-6	TGCAGCGTTCACGACAGCTCTGGGGCCAACGTCCTGACTTTC	CSVHDSSGANVLTF
TRBD2	TRBV29-1	many	TRBJ2-3	TGCAGCGTTGAAGGGGAGGGCGGAGATACGCAGTATTTT	CSVEGEGGDTQYF
TRBD1	TRBV12-3/TRBV12-4	-	TRBJ2-2	TGTCAATCGGGACAGGGGGCAGGTGGGGAGCTGTTTTTT	CQSGQGAGGELFF
-	TRBV29-1	-	TRBJ1-3	TGCAGCGGAGTAGGACATTTCGCCATATATTTT	CSGVGHFAIYF